This is a list of T cell receptor beta chains from one sample in a study of beta chain features in type 1 diabetes. The repertoire was sequenced with immunoSEQ multiplex PCR; TCRdb's copy has only in-frame clones and lacks some. Of about 240,000 clones in the sample, approximately 15% are singletons; the top ten hold 0.019%. The sequencing input was naive CD4+ T cells from blood. Receptors were obtained from a man between 25 and 39 years old with type 1 diabetes. Both conserved end residues are part of each CDR3. The D gene is left open where the match is weak. A clone size is listed for some rows: how often the clone was seen (once, few, many), or a class if it is expanded.

>TRBV10-3|-|-|TRBJ1-2
TGTGCCCTCTTCTCGACAGCTTCTAATGGCTACACCTTC
CALFSTASNGYTF
>TRBV28|-|-|TRBJ2-7
TGTGCCAGCAACAGGGGAGGCTCCTACGAGCAGTACTTC
CASNRGGSYEQYF
>TRBV19|TRBD1|few|TRBJ2-5
TGTGCCAGTAGCGGCCCCCCTAGGGACAGGGGAGGGGAGACCCAGTACTTC
CASSGPPRDRGGETQYF
>TRBV30|TRBD1|few|TRBJ2-4
TGTGCCTGGGACAGGGTAGCCAAAAACATTCAGTACTTC
CAWDRVAKNIQYF
>TRBV2|TRBD1|-|TRBJ2-3
TGTGCCAGCAGTCTAGGACAGGGAGATACGCAGTATTTT
CASSLGQGDTQYF
>TRBV30|TRBD1|few|TRBJ1-2
TGTGCCTGGAGTGTACAGGGGGGACCCGGCTACACCTTC
CAWSVQGGPGYTF
>TRBV5-1|-|few|TRBJ2-7
TGCGCCAGCAGCGAGGACAACTACGAGCAGTACTTC
CASSEDNYEQYF
>TRBV11-2|-|few|TRBJ1-1
TGTGCCAGCAGCTTAGCTACAGGCTACCCGACTGAAGCTTTCTTT
CASSLATGYPTEAFF
>TRBV4-1|-|-|TRBJ2-2
TGCGCCAGCAGCCAAGCCACAGGGTCGAACACCGGGGAGCTGTTTTTT
CASSQATGSNTGELFF
>TRBV10-3|TRBD1|few|TRBJ1-2
TGTGCCATCACCTCCACGGACAGGGGCCGGGACTACACCTTC
CAITSTDRGRDYTF
>TRBV5-1|-|few|TRBJ1-1
TGCGCCAGCAACGAGGGGAACACTGAAGCTTTCTTT
CASNEGNTEAFF
>TRBV7-9|-|-|TRBJ1-5
TGTGCCAGCAGCGTCGGAGATCAGCCCCAGCATTTT
CASSVGDQPQHF
>TRBV10-3|TRBD2|few|TRBJ2-1
TGTGCCACACCGGGACTAGAAAGCTACAATGAGCAGTTCTTC
CATPGLESYNEQFF
>TRBV7-9|-|few|TRBJ2-7
TGTGCCAGCAGCGTGGAGGGGGGGCCGACCTACGAGCAGTACTTC
CASSVEGGPTYEQYF
>TRBV19|-|few|TRBJ1-2
TGTGCCAGTGGGGGGGAGAACTATGGCTACACCTTC
CASGGENYGYTF
>TRBV18|TRBD1|-|TRBJ2-3
TGTGCCAGCTCATCAAACAGGGGTGGTGGCACAGATACGCAGTATTTT
CASSSNRGGGTDTQYF
>TRBV19|-|-|TRBJ1-2
TGTGCCAGTAGTCGCAGGGACTCTAACTATGGCTACACCTTC
CASSRRDSNYGYTF
>TRBV6-1|TRBD2|-|TRBJ2-7
TGTGCCAGCAGTGAGGGAGGGACCCCCTACGAGCAGTACTTC
CASSEGGTPYEQYF
>TRBV30|-|few|TRBJ1-2
TGTGCCTGGAGTGGCGGGACCACGTTTTATGGCTACACCTTC
CAWSGGTTFYGYTF
>TRBV12-5|-|few|TRBJ2-5
TGTGCTAGTGGTTTGAGGGGACAAGAGACCCAGTACTTC
CASGLRGQETQYF
>TRBV7-9|-|-|TRBJ1-5
TGTGCCAGCAGCTTAGCGGGTCGGGCAGGGGTGAGCAATCAGCCCCAGCATTTT
CASSLAGRAGVSNQPQHF
>TRBV7-9|-|few|TRBJ2-1
TGTGCCAGCAGCTTAGTTAGAAGTGGCTACAATGAGCAGTTCTTC
CASSLVRSGYNEQFF
>TRBV6-5|-|-|TRBJ1-2
TGTGCCAGCAGGAGAGGACAGACCTTTAACTATGGCTACACCTTC
CASRRGQTFNYGYTF
>TRBV10-3|TRBD2|-|TRBJ2-7
TGTGCCATCAGTGAGTCGGGAGGGAGGTACGAGCAGTACTTC
CAISESGGRYEQYF
>TRBV23-1|-|few|TRBJ2-7
TGCGCCAGCAGTCAATCGGGCCAGGGGTGCTCCTACGAGCAGTACTTC
CASSQSGQGCSYEQYF
>TRBV2|TRBD1|-|TRBJ1-3
TGTGCCAGCAGCCGATACAGGGGTGGAAACACCATATATTTT
CASSRYRGGNTIYF
>TRBV5-4|TRBD2|-|TRBJ2-1
TGTGCCAGCAGCTCAGGACTAGCGGGTGCGAGCATCACTGAGCAGTTCTTC
CASSSGLAGASITEQFF
>TRBV19|TRBD1|-|TRBJ2-7
TGTGCCAGTAGTATCGAAGGACAGGCCGAGCAGTACTTC
CASSIEGQAEQYF
>TRBV6-5|-|-|TRBJ2-7
TGTGCCAGCAGTTACTCGGAGCGGATGTCCTACGAGCAGTACTTC
CASSYSERMSYEQYF
>TRBV7-2|-|-|TRBJ2-2
TGTGCCAGCAGCTTAGTAATCGGTCAGGCTGTCGGGGAGCTGTTTTTT
CASSLVIGQAVGELFF
>TRBV7-9|-|few|TRBJ2-6
TGTGCCAGCAGCCTAAGGGGGGGGGCTTTCCTCTCTGGGGCCAACGTCCTGACTTTC
CASSLRGGAFLSGANVLTF